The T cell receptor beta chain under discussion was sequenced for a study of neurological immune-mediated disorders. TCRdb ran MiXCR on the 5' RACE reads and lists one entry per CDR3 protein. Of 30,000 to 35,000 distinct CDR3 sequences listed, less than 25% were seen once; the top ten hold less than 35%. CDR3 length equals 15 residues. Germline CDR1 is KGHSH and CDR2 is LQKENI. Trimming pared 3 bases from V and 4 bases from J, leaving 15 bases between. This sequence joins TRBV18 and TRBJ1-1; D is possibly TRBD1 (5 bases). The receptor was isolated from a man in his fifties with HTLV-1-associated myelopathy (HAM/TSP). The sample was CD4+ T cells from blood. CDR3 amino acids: CASSPQAGRVTEAFF. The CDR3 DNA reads TGTGCCAGCTCACCCCAGGCAGGGAGGGTCACTGAAGCTTTCTTT.